A selection of T cell receptor beta chains follows, all from one sample in a study of blood T cell repertoires in COVID-19. Assay: immunoSEQ multiplex PCR; the TCRdb copy retains only in-frame clones and omits some. The sample records about 300,000 clones, about 90% being singletons. Specimen: PBMCs or T cells enriched from blood (not recorded which). All receptors derive from a woman in her fifties or sixties who had been exposed to COVID-19. Each CDR3 is given with its conserved first and last residue. D genes are given only for firm matches. Not all rows give a size; the values are once, few, many and, for expanded clones, a class.

v_gene,abundance,d_gene,j_gene,CDR3aa,CDR3nt
TRBV24-1,-,-,TRBJ2-1,CATSTTRSGNEQFF,TGTGCCACCAGTACGACACGATCTGGCAATGAGCAGTTCTTC
TRBV28,few,TRBD1,TRBJ1-2,CASSSLKGAGDYHGYTF,TGTGCCAGCAGTTCACTCAAGGGGGCAGGGGATTACCATGGCTACACCTTC
TRBV27,-,-,TRBJ1-4,CASRPRGRSNEKLFF,TGTGCCAGCAGGCCCAGGGGAAGGTCTAATGAAAAACTGTTTTTT
TRBV7-9,-,TRBD1,TRBJ1-2,CASSLTGEGNYGYTF,TGTGCCAGCAGCTTGACAGGGGAGGGTAACTATGGCTACACCTTC
TRBV5-6,-,-,TRBJ2-2,CASSLLESDTGELFF,TGTGCCAGCAGCTTGCTCGAGTCGGACACCGGGGAGCTGTTTTTT
TRBV12-3/TRBV12-4,-,TRBD1,TRBJ1-6,CASSPTGEISLHF,TGTGCCAGCAGTCCCACAGGGGAAATATCCCTCCACTTT
TRBV9,-,TRBD2,TRBJ2-2,CASSATSGTSPGELFF,TGTGCCAGCAGCGCTACTAGCGGTACCTCCCCCGGGGAGCTGTTTTTT
TRBV6-2/TRBV6-3,few,-,TRBJ2-6,CASSPRDSGANVLTF,TGTGCCAGCAGTCCACGGGACTCTGGGGCCAACGTCCTGACTTTC
TRBV28,-,-,TRBJ2-2,CASSYQGLANTGELFF,TGTGCCAGCAGCTATCAGGGCCTTGCGAACACCGGGGAGCTGTTTTTT
TRBV6-5,-,TRBD1,TRBJ1-2,CASSYSLTGNYGYTF,TGTGCCAGCAGTTACTCTCTGACAGGGAACTATGGCTACACCTTC
TRBV5-1,-,-,TRBJ2-3,CASSPLDYSTDTQYF,TGCGCCAGCAGCCCACTAGACTACAGCACAGATACGCAGTATTTT
TRBV19,-,TRBD1,TRBJ1-1,CASSRTGGWANTEAFF,TGTGCCAGTAGTCGGACAGGGGGCTGGGCGAACACTGAAGCTTTCTTT
TRBV5-1,-,TRBD2,TRBJ2-1,CASSSTNSGGPYNEQFF,TGCGCCAGCAGCTCTACAAATAGCGGGGGGCCGTACAATGAGCAGTTCTTC
TRBV5-1,-,-,TRBJ1-3,CASSLAASSGNTIYF,TGCGCCAGCAGCTTGGCAGCGTCCTCTGGAAACACCATATATTTT
TRBV27,-,-,TRBJ2-2,CASSFAASGELFF,TGTGCCAGCAGTTTCGCGGCCAGCGGGGAGCTGTTTTTT
TRBV15,-,TRBD1,TRBJ2-7,CATSRGGGTGALDEQYF,TGTGCCACCAGCAGAGGGGGCGGGACAGGGGCGCTCGACGAGCAGTACTTC
TRBV4-2,-,-,TRBJ1-5,CASSQDWGGNQPQHF,TGTGCCAGCAGCCAAGATTGGGGGGGGAACCAGCCCCAGCATTTT